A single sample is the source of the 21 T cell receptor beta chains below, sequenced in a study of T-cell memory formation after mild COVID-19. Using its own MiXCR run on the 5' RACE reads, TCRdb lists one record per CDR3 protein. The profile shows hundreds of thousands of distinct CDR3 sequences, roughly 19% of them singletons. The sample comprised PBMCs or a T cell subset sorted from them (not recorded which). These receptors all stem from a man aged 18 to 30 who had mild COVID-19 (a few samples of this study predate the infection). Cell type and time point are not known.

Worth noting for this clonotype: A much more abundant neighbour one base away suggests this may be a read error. CDR3 protein: CASSLQETGELYF. CDR3 nucleotide sequence: TGTGCCAGCAGCCTGCAGGAGACCGGGGAGCTGTATTTT. The V gene is TRBV7-3, the J gene TRBJ2-2, with D possibly being TRBD2 (5 bases). Germline values: CDR1 SGHTA, CDR2 FQGTGA. The CDR3 has 13 residues.

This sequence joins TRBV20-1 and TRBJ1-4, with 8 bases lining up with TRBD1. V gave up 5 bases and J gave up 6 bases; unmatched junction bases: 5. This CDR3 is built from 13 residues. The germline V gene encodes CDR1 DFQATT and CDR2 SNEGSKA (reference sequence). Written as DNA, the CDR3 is TGCAGTGCTTCCCGGGACAGGCATGAAAAACTGTTTTTT. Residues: CSASRDRHEKLFF.

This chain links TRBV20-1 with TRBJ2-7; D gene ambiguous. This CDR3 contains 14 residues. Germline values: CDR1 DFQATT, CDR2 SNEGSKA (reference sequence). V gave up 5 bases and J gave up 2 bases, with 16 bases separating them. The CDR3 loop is CSAPGVIVTYEQYV. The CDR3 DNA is TGCAGTGCTCCAGGCGTAATAGTTACCTACGAGCAGTACGTC.

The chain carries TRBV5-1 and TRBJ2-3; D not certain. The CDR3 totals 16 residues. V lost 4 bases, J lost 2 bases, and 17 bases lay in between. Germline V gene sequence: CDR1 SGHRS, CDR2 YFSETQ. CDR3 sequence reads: CASSLETLMHTDTQYF. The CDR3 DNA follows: TGCGCCAGCAGCCTCGAGACATTAATGCACACAGATACGCAGTATTTT. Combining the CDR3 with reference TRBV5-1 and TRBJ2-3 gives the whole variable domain KAGVTQTPRYLIKTRGQQVTLSCSPISGHRSVSWYQQTPGQGLQFLFEYFSETQRNKGNFPGRFSGRQFSNSRSEMNVSTLELGDSALYLCASSLETLMHTDTQYFGPGTRLTVL.

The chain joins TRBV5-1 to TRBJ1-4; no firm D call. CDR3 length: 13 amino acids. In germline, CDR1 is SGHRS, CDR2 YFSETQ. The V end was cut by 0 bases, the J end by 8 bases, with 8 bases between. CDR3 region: CASSLDFGEKLFF. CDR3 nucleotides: TGCGCCAGCAGCTTGGATTTTGGCGAAAAACTGTTTTTT.

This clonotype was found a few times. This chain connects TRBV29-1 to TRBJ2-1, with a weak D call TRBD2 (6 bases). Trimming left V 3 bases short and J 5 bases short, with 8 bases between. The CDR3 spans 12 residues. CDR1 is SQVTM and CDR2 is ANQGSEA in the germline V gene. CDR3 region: CSVDGGNNEQFF. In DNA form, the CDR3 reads TGCAGCGTTGATGGAGGGAACAATGAGCAGTTCTTC.

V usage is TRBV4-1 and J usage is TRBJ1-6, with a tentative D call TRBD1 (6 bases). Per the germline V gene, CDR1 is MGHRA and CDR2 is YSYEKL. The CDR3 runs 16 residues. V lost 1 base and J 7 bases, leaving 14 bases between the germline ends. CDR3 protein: CASSQVPPGVNSPLHF. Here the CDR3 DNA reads TGCGCCAGCAGCCAAGTTCCCCCAGGGGTAAATTCACCCCTCCACTTT.

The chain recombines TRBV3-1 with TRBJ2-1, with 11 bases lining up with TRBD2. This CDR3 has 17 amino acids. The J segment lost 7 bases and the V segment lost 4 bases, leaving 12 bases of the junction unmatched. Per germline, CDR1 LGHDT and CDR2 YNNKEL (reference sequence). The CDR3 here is CASSPLIGTSGTNEQFF. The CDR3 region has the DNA TGTGCCAGCAGCCCCTTGATCGGGACTAGCGGTACAAATGAGCAGTTCTTC.

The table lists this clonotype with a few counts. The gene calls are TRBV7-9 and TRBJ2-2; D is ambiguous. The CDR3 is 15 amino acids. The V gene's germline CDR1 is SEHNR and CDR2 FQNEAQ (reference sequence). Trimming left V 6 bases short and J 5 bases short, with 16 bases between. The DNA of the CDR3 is TGTGCCAGCAGACCGTCGACGGGCCGGACCGGGGAGCTGTTTTTT. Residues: CASRPSTGRTGELFF.

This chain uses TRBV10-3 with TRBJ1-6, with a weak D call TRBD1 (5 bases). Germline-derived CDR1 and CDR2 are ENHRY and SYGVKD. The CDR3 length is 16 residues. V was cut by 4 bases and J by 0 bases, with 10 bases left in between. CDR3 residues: CAISGQLNSYNSPLHF. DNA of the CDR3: TGTGCCATCAGTGGACAGCTTAACTCCTATAATTCACCCCTCCACTTT.

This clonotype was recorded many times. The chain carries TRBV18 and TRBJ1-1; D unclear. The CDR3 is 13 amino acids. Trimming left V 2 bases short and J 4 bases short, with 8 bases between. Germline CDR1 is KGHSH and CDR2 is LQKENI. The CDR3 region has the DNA TGTGCCAGCTCACCATTTAAGGGCACTGAAGCTTTCTTT. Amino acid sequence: CASSPFKGTEAFF.

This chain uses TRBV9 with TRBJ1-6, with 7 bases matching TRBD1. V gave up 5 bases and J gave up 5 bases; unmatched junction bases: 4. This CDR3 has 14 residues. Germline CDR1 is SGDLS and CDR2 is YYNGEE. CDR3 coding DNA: TGTGCCAGCAGAACCGGGACAGATAATTCACCCCTCCACTTT. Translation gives CASRTGTDNSPLHF. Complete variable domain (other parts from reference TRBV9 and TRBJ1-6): DSGVTQTPKHLITATGQRVTLRCSPRSGDLSVYWYQQSLDQGLQFLIQYYNGEERAKGNILERFSAQQFPDLHSELNLSSLELGDSALYFCASRTGTDNSPLHFGNGTRLTVT.

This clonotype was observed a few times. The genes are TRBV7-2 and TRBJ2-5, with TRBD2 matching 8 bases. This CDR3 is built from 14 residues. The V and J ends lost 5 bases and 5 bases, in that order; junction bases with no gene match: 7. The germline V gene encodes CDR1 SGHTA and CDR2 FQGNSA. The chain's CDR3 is CASSPGTSGETQYF. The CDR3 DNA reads TGTGCCAGCAGCCCAGGGACTAGTGGGGAGACCCAGTACTTC.

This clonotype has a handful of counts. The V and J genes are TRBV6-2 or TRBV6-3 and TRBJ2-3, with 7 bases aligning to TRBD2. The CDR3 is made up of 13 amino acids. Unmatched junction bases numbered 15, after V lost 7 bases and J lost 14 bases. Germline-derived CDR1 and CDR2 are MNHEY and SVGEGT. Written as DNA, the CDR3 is TGTGCCAGCACCGGAGGTGGGGACTATTCGACGTATTTT. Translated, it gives CASTGGGDYSTYF.

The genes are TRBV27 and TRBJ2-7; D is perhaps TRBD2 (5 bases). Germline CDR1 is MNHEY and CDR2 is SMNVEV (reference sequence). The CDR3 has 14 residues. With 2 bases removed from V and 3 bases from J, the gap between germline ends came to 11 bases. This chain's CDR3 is CASSLKDSGYEQYV. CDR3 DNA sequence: TGTGCCAGCAGTTTAAAGGACTCAGGCTACGAGCAGTACGTC.

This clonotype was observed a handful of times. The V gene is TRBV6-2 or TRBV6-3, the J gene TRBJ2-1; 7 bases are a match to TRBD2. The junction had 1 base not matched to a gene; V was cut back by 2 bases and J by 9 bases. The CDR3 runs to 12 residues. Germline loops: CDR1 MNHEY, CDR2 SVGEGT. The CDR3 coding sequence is TGTGCCAGCAGTTACACTAGCGTTGAGCAGTTCTTC. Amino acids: CASSYTSVEQFF.

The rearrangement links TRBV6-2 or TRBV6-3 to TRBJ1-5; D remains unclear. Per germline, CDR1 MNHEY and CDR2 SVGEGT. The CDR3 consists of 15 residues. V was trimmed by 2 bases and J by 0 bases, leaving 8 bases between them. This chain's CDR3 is CASSYDLYSNQPQHF. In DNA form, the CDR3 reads TGTGCCAGCAGTTACGACCTCTATAGCAATCAGCCCCAGCATTTT.

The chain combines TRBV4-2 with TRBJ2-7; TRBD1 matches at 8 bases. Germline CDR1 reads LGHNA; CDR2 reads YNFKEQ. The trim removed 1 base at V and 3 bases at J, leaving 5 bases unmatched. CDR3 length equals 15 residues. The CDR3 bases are TGTGCCAGCAGCCAAGCCCCCGGACAGGGCTACGAGCAGTACTTC. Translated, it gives CASSQAPGQGYEQYF.

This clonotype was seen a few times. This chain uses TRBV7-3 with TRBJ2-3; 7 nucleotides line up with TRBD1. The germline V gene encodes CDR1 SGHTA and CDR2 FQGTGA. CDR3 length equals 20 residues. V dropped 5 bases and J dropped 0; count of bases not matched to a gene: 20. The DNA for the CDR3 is TGTGCCAGCAGCAAGCTTGGCCCTCGGGACAGCTCTTCTAGCACAGATACGCAGTATTTT. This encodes CASSKLGPRDSSSSTDTQYF.

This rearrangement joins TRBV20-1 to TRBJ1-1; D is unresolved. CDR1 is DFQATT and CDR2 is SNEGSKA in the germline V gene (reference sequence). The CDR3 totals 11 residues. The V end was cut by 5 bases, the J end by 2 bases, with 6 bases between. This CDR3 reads CSAQFNTEAFF. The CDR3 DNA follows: TGCAGTGCTCAATTCAACACTGAAGCTTTCTTT.

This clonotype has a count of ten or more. CDR3 protein: CATTVPGRNQPQHF. CDR3 DNA: TGTGCTACCACGGTCCCGGGGCGCAATCAGCCCCAGCATTTT. This sequence joins TRBV7-7 and TRBJ1-5, with a tentative D call TRBD1 (5 bases). This CDR3 spans 14 amino acids. Germline CDR1 reads SSHAT; CDR2 reads FNYEAQ (reference sequence).